Following are 5 T cell receptor beta chains from one sample sequenced in a study of shared clonotypes between healthy human individuals. The protocol was immunoSEQ multiplex PCR, while the TCRdb copy is restricted to in-frame clones and leaves out a portion. The sample has millions of clones, more than 85% seen once. The source material was naive CD4+ T cells from PBMCs. Subset in this sample: CD45RA+ positively selected. The receptors here all came from a man between 18 and 29 years old in good health. Some clones in this sample may be carry-over from other donors' samples.

The chain is built from TRBV23-1 and TRBJ2-4; D is tentatively TRBD1 or TRBD2 (5 bases each). TRBV23-1 belongs to the ORF category, with a function that is uncertain. V lost 4 bases to trimming and J lost 7 bases, with 14 bases between them. The CDR3 is made up of 14 amino acids. CDR3 sequence: CASSRGDEGNIQYF. The CDR3 nucleotides are TGCGCCAGCAGTCGAGGGGATGAAGGGAACATTCAGTACTTC.

The chain employs TRBV28 and TRBJ1-5, with D unclear. The CDR3 has 14 amino acids. Germline-derived CDR1 and CDR2 are MDHEN and SYDVKM. Deletions cut 6 bases from V and 0 bases from J, with 9 bases between. The CDR3 here is CASRRLDSNQPQHF. The CDR3, as DNA: TGTGCCAGCAGAAGACTCGATAGCAATCAGCCCCAGCATTTT.

The sample holds one count of this clone. This chain uses TRBV2 with TRBJ2-7; D gene unclear. Between the trimmed V and J ends, which lost 6 bases and 5 bases, there was a span of 14 bases. In germline, CDR1 is SNHLY, CDR2 FYNNEI. The CDR3 length is 13 residues. The CDR3 sequence: CASRADVRHEQYF. The CDR3 nucleotides read TGTGCCAGCAGGGCAGACGTTCGGCACGAGCAGTACTTC.

This chain uses TRBV7-2 with TRBJ2-5; D unclear. Germline assignment: CDR1 SGHTA and CDR2 FQGNSA. With 5 bases removed from V and 1 base from J, the gap between germline ends came to 11 bases. The CDR3 length is 14 residues. Here the CDR3 DNA reads TGTGCCAGCAGCATGGAACCTGTCCAAGAGACCCAGTACTTC. This encodes CASSMEPVQETQYF. Combining the CDR3 with reference TRBV7-2 and TRBJ2-5 gives the whole variable domain GAGVSQSPSNKVTEKGKDVELRCDPISGHTALYWYRQSLGQGLEFLIYFQGNSAPDKSGLPSDRFSAERTGGSVSTLTIQRTQQEDSAVYLCASSMEPVQETQYFGPGTRLLVL.

The gene calls are TRBV6-1 and TRBJ1-5, with D unclear. Trimming pared 2 bases from V and 3 bases from J, leaving 14 bases between. CDR1 MNHNS and CDR2 SASEGT come from the germline V gene. The CDR3 consists of 16 residues. The CDR3: CASSENMDRYNQPQHF. Written as DNA, the CDR3 is TGTGCCAGCAGTGAAAACATGGACCGGTACAATCAGCCCCAGCATTTT.